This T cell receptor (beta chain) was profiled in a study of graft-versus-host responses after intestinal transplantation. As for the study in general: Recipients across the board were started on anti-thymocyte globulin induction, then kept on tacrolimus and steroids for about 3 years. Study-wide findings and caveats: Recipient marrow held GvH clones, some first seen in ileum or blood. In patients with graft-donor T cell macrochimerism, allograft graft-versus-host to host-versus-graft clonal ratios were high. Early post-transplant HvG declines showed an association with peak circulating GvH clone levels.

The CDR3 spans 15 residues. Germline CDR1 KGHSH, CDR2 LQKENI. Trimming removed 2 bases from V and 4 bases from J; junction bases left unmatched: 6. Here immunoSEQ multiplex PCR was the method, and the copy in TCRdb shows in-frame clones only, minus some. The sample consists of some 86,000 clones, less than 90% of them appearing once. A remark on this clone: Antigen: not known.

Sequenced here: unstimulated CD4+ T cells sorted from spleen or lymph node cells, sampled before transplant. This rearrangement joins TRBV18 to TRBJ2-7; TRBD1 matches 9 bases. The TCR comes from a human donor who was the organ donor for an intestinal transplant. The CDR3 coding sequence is TGTGCCAGCTCACCAGGGACAGGGTTCCCTTACGAGCAGTACTTC. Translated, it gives CASSPGTGFPYEQYF.